The 12 T cell receptor beta chains below all came from one sample that was sequenced in a study of T cell repertoires in cytomegalovirus infection (dated 2019 in TCRdb). Data came from an Illumina HiSeq 1500. TCRdb reworked the public reads: Q25 trimming with fastp, MiXCR clone assembly, productive beta chains retained. Duplicate CDR3 protein sequences are folded into a single record with the most common DNA and genes. The sample has roughly 340,000 distinct CDR3 sequences on record, 29% of them singletons. 15% to 20% of the sample is taken by the ten largest. In the paper's terms, the treatment or condition label means: in vitro stimulation with specific CMV peptide epitopes to enrich CMV-specific T cells. These receptors' targets are unknown. The specimen was cultured PBMCs, collected from culture after CMV antigen stimulation. Receptors were obtained from a human donor in good health (CMV status not recorded). Some clones in this sample may be carry-over from other donors' samples.

This clonotype was observed a few times. The chain uses TRBV7-9 and TRBJ1-1; D perhaps matches TRBD1 (6 bases). Per germline, CDR1 SEHNR and CDR2 FQNEAQ (reference sequence). Trimming pared 3 bases from V and 3 bases from J, leaving 11 bases between. The CDR3 runs 14 residues. The CDR3 bases are TGTGCCAGCAGCTTGCAAGGGGGAGACACTGAAGCTTTCTTT. Its protein product is CASSLQGGDTEAFF. The full variable domain, its missing parts supplied by reference TRBV7-9 and TRBJ1-1, is DTGVSQNPRHKITKRGQNVTFRCDPISEHNRLYWYRQTLGQGPEFLTYFQNEAQLEKSRLLSDRFSAERPKGSFSTLEIQRTEQGDSAMYLCASSLQGGDTEAFFGQGTRLTVV.

The chain recombines TRBV19 with TRBJ1-2; no clear D. Trimming removed 2 bases from V and 4 bases from J, with 14 bases in between. The CDR3 runs to 15 residues. Germline V gene data show CDR1 as LNHDA and CDR2 as SQIVND (reference sequence). The CDR3 DNA is TGTGCCAGTAGTATATCGCTGGACGGGAGCTATGGCTACACCTTC. Its translation: CASSISLDGSYGYTF.

This clonotype was observed at least ten times. The genes are TRBV7-6 and TRBJ1-3; the D is unclear. From germline, CDR1 is SGHVS and CDR2 FNYEAQ. V lost 5 bases and J 1 base, leaving 18 bases between the germline ends. CDR3 length: 17 residues. CDR3 protein: CASSPTYGWGSGNTIYF. In DNA, the CDR3 is TGTGCCAGCAGCCCCACCTATGGGTGGGGATCTGGAAACACCATATATTTT.

This chain uses TRBV7-4 with TRBJ2-7, with no clear D. V lost 4 bases, J lost 7 bases, and 8 bases lay in between. The CDR3 loop spans 11 amino acids. Germline CDR1 reads SGHVT; CDR2 reads SQSDAQ. The DNA for the CDR3 is TGTGCCAGCAGCTCGCTAGAGGAGCAGTACTTC. It yields the protein CASSSLEEQYF.

The chain uses TRBV6-6 and TRBJ2-1; possibly TRBD1 or TRBD2 for D (6 bases each). Germline values: CDR1 MNHNY, CDR2 SVGAGI (reference sequence). The CDR3 consists of 12 residues. Trimming left V 10 bases short and J 6 bases short, with 13 bases between. CDR3 region: CAIGGGGNEQFF. CDR3 DNA: TGTGCCATCGGCGGAGGGGGCAATGAGCAGTTCTTC.

The V call is TRBV12-3 or TRBV12-4, the J call TRBJ2-5; TRBD1 might be the D (5 bases). V lost 10 bases and J 3 bases, leaving 15 bases between the germline ends. The CDR3 length is 13 residues. DNA of the CDR3: TGTGCCACCTCAGGGTTTTCGAAAGAGACCCAGTACTTC. Residues: CATSGFSKETQYF.

The V call is TRBV27, the J call TRBJ2-3; D unresolved. V was shortened by 8 bases and J by 3 bases, with 9 bases between the two germline ends. Germline V gives CDR1 MNHEY, CDR2 SMNVEV (reference sequence). The CDR3 has 12 amino acids. The CDR3 nucleotides read TGTGCCAGCTTTGAATCGACAGATACGCAGTATTTT. Its protein is CASFESTDTQYF.

The rearrangement joins TRBV19 to TRBJ1-5; D is ambiguous. Trimming left V 1 base short and J 9 bases short, with 10 bases between. Germline loops: CDR1 LNHDA, CDR2 SQIVND (reference sequence). This CDR3 contains 13 residues. The CDR3 coding sequence is TGTGCCAGTAGTATAGGAAGGGAAGGGCCCCAGCATTTT. Protein sequence: CASSIGREGPQHF.

The V call is TRBV20-1, the J call TRBJ1-2, with a weak D call TRBD1 (6 bases). CDR3 length equals 15 residues. The V and J ends lost 2 bases and 2 bases respectively, with 15 bases between them. Germline CDR1 DFQATT, CDR2 SNEGSKA (reference sequence). CDR3 coding DNA: TGCAGTGCTAGACCCCCCCGGGGGCCAAACTATGGCTACACCTTC. This sequence encodes CSARPPRGPNYGYTF.

V and J are TRBV30 and TRBJ1-1, with D tentatively TRBD1 (5 bases). Deletions cut 0 bases from V and 0 bases from J, with 5 bases between. This CDR3 contains 13 residues. Germline CDR1 is GTSNPN and CDR2 is SVGIG (reference sequence). This chain's CDR3 is CAWSVTVNTEAFF. The CDR3 coding sequence is TGTGCCTGGAGTGTGACAGTGAACACTGAAGCTTTCTTT.

This clonotype was counted a few times. V is TRBV18 and J is TRBJ2-7; TRBD2 matches 11 bases. The germline V gene has CDR1 KGHSH and CDR2 LQKENI. This CDR3 is 19 amino acids long. J was trimmed by 1 base and V by 6 bases; bases with no gene match: 17. DNA for the CDR3: TGTGCCAGCTCCGAGACAGAGCCCTTGACTAGCGGGGCTTCCTACGAGCAGTACTTC. Translating it yields CASSETEPLTSGASYEQYF.

The chain is built from TRBV7-6 and TRBJ2-1, with D possibly being TRBD2 (5 bases). Trimming shortened V by 5 bases and J by 3 bases, and 17 bases separated the two germline ends. Per the germline V gene, CDR1 is SGHVS and CDR2 is FNYEAQ. CDR3 length: 16 residues. In DNA form, the CDR3 reads TGTGCCAGCAGCCCTGTGGTGCGGGTCCGCTACAATGAGCAGTTCTTC. It codes for CASSPVVRVRYNEQFF. Together with reference TRBV7-6 and TRBJ2-1, the CDR3 gives the full variable domain: GAGVSQSPRYKVTKRGQDVALRCDPISGHVSLYWYRQALGQGPEFLTYFNYEAQQDKSGLPNDRFSAERPEGSISTLTIQRTEQRDSAMYRCASSPVVRVRYNEQFFGPGTRLTVL.